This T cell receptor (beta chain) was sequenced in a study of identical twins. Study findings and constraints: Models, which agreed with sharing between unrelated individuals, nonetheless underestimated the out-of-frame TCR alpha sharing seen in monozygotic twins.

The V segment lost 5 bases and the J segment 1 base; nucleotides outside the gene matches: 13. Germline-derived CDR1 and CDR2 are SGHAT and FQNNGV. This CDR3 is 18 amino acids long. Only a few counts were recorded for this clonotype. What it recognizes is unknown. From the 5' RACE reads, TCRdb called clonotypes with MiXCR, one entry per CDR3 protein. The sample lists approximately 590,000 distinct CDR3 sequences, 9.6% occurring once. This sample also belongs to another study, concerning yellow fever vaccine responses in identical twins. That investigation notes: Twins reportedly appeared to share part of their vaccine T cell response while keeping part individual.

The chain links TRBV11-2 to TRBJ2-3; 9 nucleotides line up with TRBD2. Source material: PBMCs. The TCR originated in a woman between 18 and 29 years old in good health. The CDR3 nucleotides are TGTGCCAGCAGCCCTCCTGAGGGAGGCGGGAGGGGCACAGATACGCAGTATTTT. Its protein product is CASSPPEGGGRGTDTQYF.